This T cell receptor beta chain was captured by sequencing in a study of OX40 agonist ivuxolimab in advanced cancers. The wider study: Dose-escalation patients were diagnosed with hepatocellular carcinoma, melanoma, renal cell cancer or head and neck cancer. Three individuals attained partial responses, comprising one hepatocellular carcinoma case and two cutaneous melanoma cases. General study findings and limits: The 0.1-3.0 mg/kg partial responders had among the lowest clonal expansion. The mean number of expanded clones was higher in CD8+ T cells than in CD4+.

Trimming removed 10 bases from V and 3 bases from J; junction bases left unmatched: 12. This CDR3 comprises 15 residues. The germline gives CDR1 MDHEN, CDR2 SYDVKM. As for this clone: As yet, its antigen is unknown.

Sequencing used immunoSEQ multiplex PCR; TCRdb keeps in-frame clones, though not all of them. The profile shows 85,000 to 100,000 clones, over 75% of them singletons. The chain joins TRBV28 to TRBJ2-4; 7 nucleotides line up with TRBD2. The clonotype originates from an adult with an advanced solid tumor such as melanoma, head and neck, liver or kidney cancer. Sequenced here: CD4+ or CD8+ T cells sorted from blood, sampled in a trial of the OX40 agonist ivuxolimab. In nucleotides, the CDR3 is TGTGCCACCTCGGGGAGGGGCCGGGGCAAAAACATTCAGTACTTC. Protein: CATSGRGRGKNIQYF.